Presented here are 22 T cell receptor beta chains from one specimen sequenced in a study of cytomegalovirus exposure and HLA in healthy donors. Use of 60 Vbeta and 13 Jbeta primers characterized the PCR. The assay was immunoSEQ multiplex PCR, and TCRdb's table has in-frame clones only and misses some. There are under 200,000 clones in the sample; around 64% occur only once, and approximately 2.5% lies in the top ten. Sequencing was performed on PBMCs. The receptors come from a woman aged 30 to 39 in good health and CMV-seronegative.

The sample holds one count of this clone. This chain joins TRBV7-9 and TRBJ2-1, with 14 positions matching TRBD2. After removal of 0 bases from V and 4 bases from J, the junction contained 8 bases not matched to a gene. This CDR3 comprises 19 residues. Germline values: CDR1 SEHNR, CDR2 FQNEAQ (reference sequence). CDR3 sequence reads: CASSLARGTSGSFYNEQFF. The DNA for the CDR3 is TGTGCCAGCAGCTTAGCGCGGGGGACTAGCGGGAGCTTTTACAATGAGCAGTTCTTC.

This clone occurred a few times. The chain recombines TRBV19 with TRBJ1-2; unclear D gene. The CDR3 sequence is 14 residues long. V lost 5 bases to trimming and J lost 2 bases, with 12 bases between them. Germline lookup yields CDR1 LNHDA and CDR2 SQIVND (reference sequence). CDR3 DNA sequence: TGTGCCAGTAGTGCTGGCGAGGAAAACTATGGCTACACCTTC. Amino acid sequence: CASSAGEENYGYTF.

CDR3 amino acids: CASSLQGSQPQHF. In nucleotides, the CDR3 is TGTGCCAGCAGCTTACAGGGCTCTCAGCCCCAGCATTTT. This sequence joins TRBV7-2 and TRBJ1-5; tentative D call: TRBD1 (5 bases). V shed 2 bases and J shed 6 bases, with 8 bases lying between them. CDR3 length: 13 amino acids. The germline CDR1 and CDR2 sequences are SGHTA and FQGNSA.

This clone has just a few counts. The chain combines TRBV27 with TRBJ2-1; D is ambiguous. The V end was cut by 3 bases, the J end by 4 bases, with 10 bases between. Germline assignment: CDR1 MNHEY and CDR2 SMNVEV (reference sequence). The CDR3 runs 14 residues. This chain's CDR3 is CASSFRGEYNEQFF. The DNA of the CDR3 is TGTGCCAGCAGTTTCCGCGGTGAATACAATGAGCAGTTCTTC.

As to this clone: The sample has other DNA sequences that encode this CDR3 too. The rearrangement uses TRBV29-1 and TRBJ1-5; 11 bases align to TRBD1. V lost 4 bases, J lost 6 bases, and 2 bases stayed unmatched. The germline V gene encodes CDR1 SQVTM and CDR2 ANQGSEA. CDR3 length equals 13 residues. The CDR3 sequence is CSVAGTGGQPQHF. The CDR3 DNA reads TGCAGCGTTGCCGGGACAGGGGGTCAGCCCCAGCATTTT.

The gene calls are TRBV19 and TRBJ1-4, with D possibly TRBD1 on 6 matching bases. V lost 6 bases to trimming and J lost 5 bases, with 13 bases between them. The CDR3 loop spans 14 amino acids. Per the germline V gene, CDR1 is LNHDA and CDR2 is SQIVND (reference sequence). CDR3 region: CASSAWGHNEKLFF. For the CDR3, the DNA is TGTGCCAGTAGCGCATGGGGGCACAATGAAAAACTGTTTTTT. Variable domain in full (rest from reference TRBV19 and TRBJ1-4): DGGITQSPKYLFRKEGQNVTLSCEQNLNHDAMYWYRQDPGQGLRLIYYSQIVNDFQKGDIAEGYSVSREKKESFPLTVTSAQKNPTAFYLCASSAWGHNEKLFFGSGTQLSVL.

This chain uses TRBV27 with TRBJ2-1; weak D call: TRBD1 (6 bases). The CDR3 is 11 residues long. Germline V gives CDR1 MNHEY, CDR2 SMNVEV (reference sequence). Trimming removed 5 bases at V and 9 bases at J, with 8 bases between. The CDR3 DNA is TGTGCCAGCAGTACAGGGTTTGAGCAGTTCTTC. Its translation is CASSTGFEQFF.

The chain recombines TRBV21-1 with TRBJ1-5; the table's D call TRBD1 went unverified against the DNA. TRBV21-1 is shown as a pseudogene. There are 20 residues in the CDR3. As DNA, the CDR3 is TGTGCCAGCAGCAATCCGAGGCAACAGGGTTACGACAATAGCAATCAGCCCCAGCATTTT. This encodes CASSNPRQQGYDNSNQPQHF.

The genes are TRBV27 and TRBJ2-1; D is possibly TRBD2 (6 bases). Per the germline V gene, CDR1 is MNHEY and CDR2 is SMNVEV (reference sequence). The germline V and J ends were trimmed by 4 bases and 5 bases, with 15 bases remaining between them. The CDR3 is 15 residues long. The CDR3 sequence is CASSYRGRLHNEQFF. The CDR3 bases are TGTGCCAGCAGTTACCGGGGGAGGTTACACAATGAGCAGTTCTTC.

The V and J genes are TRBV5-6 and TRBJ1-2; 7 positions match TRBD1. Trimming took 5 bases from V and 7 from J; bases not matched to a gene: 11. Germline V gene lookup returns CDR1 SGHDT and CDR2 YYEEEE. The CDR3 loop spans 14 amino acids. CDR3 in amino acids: CASRTTGADGGYTF. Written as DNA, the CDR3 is TGTGCCAGCAGGACTACAGGGGCGGATGGTGGCTACACCTTC. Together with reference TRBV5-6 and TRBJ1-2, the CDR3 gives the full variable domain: DAGVTQSPTHLIKTRGQQVTLRCSPKSGHDTVSWYQQALGQGPQFIFQYYEEEERQRGNFPDRFSGHQFPNYSSELNVNALLLGDSALYLCASRTTGADGGYTFGSGTRLTVV.

CDR3 in amino acids: CASSLDRGITDTQYF. The CDR3 coding sequence is TGCGCCAGCAGCTTGGACAGGGGGATTACAGATACGCAGTATTTT. The chain has TRBV5-1 and TRBJ2-3; 8 bases line up with TRBD1. CDR3 size: 15 residues. Trimming cost V 0 bases and J 3 bases; bases outside gene matches: 3. CDR1 and CDR2 from the germline V gene are SGHRS and YFSETQ.

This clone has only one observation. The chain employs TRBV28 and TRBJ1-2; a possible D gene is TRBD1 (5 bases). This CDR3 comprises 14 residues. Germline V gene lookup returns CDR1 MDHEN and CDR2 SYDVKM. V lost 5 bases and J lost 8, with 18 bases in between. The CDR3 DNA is TGTGCCAGCAGTCCCAGACAGTACCCTGGCGGCTACACCTTC. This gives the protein CASSPRQYPGGYTF.

The CDR3 sequence is CASSQFPGRGQETQYF. CDR3 bases: TGCGCCAGCAGTCAATTCCCGGGGAGAGGCCAAGAGACCCAGTACTTC. The genes are TRBV23-1 and TRBJ2-5; TRBD2 might be the D (5 bases). TRBV23-1 is labeled an ORF, and its function is uncertain. This CDR3 spans 16 amino acids. V was trimmed by 1 base and J by 1 base, leaving 13 bases between them.

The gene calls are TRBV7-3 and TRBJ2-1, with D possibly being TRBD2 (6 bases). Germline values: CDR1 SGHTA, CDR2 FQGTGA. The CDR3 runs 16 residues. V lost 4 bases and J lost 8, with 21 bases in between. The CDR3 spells CASSSLGRGLRDEQFF. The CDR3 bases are TGTGCCAGCAGCTCCCTCGGGCGGGGCCTTCGCGATGAGCAGTTCTTC.

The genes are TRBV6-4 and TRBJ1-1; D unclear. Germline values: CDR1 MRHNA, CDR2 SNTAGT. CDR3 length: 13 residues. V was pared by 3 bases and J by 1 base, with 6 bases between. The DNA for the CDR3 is TGTGCCAGCAGTGAATCGTGGAACACTGAAGCTTTCTTT. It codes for CASSESWNTEAFF.

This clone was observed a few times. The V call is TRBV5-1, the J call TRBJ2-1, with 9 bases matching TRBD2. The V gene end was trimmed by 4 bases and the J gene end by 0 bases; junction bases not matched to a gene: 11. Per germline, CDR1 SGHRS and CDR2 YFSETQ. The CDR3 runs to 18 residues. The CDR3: CASSTGTSWGSSYNEQFF. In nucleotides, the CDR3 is TGCGCCAGCAGCACCGGGACTAGCTGGGGTAGCTCCTACAATGAGCAGTTCTTC.

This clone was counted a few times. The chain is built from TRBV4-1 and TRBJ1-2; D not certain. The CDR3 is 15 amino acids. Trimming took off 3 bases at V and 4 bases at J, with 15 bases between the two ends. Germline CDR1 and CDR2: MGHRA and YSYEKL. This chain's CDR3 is CASSHPLRPSYGYTF. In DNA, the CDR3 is TGCGCCAGCAGCCATCCTTTGCGGCCAAGCTATGGCTACACCTTC.

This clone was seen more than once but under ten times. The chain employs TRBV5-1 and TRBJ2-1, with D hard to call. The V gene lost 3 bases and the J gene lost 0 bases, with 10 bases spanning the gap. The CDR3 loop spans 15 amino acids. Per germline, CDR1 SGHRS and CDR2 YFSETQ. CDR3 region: CASSSRSGSYNEQFF. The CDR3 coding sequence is TGCGCCAGCAGCTCTAGATCCGGCTCCTACAATGAGCAGTTCTTC.

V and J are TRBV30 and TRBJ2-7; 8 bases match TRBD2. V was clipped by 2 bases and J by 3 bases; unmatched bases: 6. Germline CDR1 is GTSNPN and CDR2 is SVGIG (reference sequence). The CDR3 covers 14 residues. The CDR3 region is CAWSLTSGVYEQYF. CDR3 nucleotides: TGTGCCTGGAGTTTAACTAGCGGAGTCTACGAGCAGTACTTC.

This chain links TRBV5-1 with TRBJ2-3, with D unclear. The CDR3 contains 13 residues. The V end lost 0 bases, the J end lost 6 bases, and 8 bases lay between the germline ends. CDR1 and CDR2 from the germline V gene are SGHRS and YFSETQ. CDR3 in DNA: TGCGCCAGCAGCTTGGTAAACGAGGATACGCAGTATTTT. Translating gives CASSLVNEDTQYF.

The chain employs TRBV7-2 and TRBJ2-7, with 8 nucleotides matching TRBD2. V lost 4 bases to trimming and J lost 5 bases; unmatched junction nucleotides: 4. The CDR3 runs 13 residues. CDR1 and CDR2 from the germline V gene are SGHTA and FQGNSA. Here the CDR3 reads CASSSAGEDEQYF. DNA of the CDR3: TGTGCCAGCAGCTCAGCGGGAGAGGACGAGCAGTACTTC.

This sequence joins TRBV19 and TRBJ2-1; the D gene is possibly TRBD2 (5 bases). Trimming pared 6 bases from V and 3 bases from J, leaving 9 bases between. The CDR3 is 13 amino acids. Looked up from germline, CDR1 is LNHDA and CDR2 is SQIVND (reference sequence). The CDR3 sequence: CASSLGSYNEQFF. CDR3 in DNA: TGTGCCAGTAGCTTAGGGAGCTACAATGAGCAGTTCTTC.